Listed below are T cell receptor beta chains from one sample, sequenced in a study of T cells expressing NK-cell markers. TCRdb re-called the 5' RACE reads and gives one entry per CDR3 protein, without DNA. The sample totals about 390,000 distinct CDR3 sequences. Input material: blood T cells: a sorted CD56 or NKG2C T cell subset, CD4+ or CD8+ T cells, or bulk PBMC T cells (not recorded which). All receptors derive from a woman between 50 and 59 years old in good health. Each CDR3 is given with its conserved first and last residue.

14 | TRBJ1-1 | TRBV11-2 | CASSAAGSITEAFF
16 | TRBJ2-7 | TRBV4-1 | CASSIGGLSDSYEQYF
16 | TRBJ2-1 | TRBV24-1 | CATSDRRASSYNEQFF
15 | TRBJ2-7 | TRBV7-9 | CASSLNRDRGYEQYF
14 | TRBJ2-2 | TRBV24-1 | CATSDSGVPGELFF
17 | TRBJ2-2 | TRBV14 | CASSQDVVAGSTGELFF
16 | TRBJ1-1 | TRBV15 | CATSRGYGVRNTEAFF
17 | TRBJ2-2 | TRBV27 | CASSLPPGQGQTGELFF
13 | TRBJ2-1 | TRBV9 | CASSVAAGERQFF
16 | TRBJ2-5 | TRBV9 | CASSAIEGGGQETQYF
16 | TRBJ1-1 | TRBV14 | CASSQDRDFSNTEAFF
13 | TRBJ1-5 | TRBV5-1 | CASSAGANQPQHF
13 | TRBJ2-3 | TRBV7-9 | CASSFPITDTQYF
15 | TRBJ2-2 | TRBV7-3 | CASSAAGTGGGELFF
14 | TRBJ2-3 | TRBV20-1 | CSAQVASLLDTQYF
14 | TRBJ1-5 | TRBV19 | CASSTGQLNQPQHF
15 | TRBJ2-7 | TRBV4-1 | CASSYRDRAGYEQYF
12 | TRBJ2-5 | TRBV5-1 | CASRTHQGAQYF
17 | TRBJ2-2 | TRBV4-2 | CASSPGLAGGYTGELFF
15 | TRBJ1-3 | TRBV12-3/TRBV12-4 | CASTNLGGAGNTIYF
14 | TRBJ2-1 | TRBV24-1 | CATSTEGAYNEQFF
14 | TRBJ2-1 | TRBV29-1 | CSVVGAPGSNEQFF
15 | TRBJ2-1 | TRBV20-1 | CSARGPSGLSREQFF
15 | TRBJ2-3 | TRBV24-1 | CATSSWQRPTDTQYF
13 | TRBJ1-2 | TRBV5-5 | CASSFDRGYGYTF
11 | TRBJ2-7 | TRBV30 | CACTHLIEQYF
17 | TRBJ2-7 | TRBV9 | CASSVATEREPPNEQYF
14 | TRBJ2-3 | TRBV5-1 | CASSEQGITDTQYF
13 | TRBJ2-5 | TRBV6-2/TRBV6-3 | CASEAGLQETQYF
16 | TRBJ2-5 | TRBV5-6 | CASSSGLAGGGKTQYF
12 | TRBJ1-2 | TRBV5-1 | CASSLDRLGYTF
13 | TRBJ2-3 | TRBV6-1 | CASGRVGTDTQYF
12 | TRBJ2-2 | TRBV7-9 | CASSPPTGELFF
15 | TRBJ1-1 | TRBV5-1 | CASSLNRAMNTEAFF
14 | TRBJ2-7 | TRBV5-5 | CASSSQGTFGEQYF
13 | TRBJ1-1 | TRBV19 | CASSMKGNTEAFF
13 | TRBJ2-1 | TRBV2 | CASSVEGASEQFF
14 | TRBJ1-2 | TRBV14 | CASSQDHMGHGYTF
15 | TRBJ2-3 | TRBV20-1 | CSGMGSFGGPDTQYF
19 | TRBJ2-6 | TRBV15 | CATSRDWGRGVSGANVLTF
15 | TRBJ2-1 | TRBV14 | CASSPLTGRDNEQFF
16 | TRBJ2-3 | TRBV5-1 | CASSPGLAGWLDTQYF
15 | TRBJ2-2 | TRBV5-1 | CASRETRTATGELFF
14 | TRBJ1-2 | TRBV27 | CASSLSPNTIGYTF
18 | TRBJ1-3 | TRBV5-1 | CASSLLSGDGVSGNTIYF
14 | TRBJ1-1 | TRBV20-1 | CSALRDRMATEAFF